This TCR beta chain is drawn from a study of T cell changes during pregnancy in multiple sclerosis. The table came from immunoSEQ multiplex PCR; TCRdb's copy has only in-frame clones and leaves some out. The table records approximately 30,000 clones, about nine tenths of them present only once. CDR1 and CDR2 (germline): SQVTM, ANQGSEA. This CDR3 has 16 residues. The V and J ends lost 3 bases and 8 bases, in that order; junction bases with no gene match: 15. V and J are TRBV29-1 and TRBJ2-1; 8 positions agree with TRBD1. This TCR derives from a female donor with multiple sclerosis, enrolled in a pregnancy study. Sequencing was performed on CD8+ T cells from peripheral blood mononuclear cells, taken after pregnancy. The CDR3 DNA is TGCAGCGTTGACTCGGCAAGACAGGGGCTTTTGGATGAGCAGTTCTTC. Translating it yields CSVDSARQGLLDEQFF.